The rows below give T cell receptor beta chains drawn from one sample of a study. TCRdb independently ran MiXCR on the 5' RACE reads; one entry per CDR3 protein. The sample lists about 62,000 distinct CDR3 sequences; around 30% were seen once. The sequencing input was tumor-infiltrating naive CD4+ T cells sorted from the breast tumor. Source of these receptors: a female donor with breast cancer. Both conserved end residues are part of each CDR3. The order of the fields is J gene, clone size, V gene, CDR3 protein. The size entry is marked missing in some rows and otherwise reads once, few, many or a size class.

>TRBJ2-5|few|TRBV7-3
CASSLSAGRETQYF
>TRBJ1-4|few|TRBV7-6
CASSLEVANEKLFF
>TRBJ1-2|many|TRBV29-1
CSVVPHALGYGYTF
>TRBJ2-1|few|TRBV20-1
CSVPSGYYNEQFF
>TRBJ2-7|many|TRBV20-1
CSAGDPGSSYEQYF
>TRBJ1-2|few|TRBV29-1
CSVDTSGQGARITF
>TRBJ1-5|few|TRBV12-3/TRBV12-4
CASSLQGGEKPQHF
>TRBJ1-1|-|TRBV7-3
CASSLRAAMNTEAFF
>TRBJ2-3|many|TRBV4-3
CASSQETSGRGDTQYF
>TRBJ2-5|medium-sized|TRBV7-6
CASSSGLAGGPWETQYF
>TRBJ2-4|-|TRBV5-1
CASRLVGGKNIQYF
>TRBJ2-1|-|TRBV9
CASSVEGTGTYNEQFF
>TRBJ1-4|few|TRBV11-2
CASSSQQGVEKLFF
>TRBJ2-7|-|TRBV7-2
CASSFDAAGEQYF
>TRBJ1-6|medium-sized|TRBV21-1
CASSKDLNLLSLHF
>TRBJ2-7|-|TRBV20-1
CSASARPPNHEQYF
>TRBJ1-5|-|TRBV2
CASRGTVPHQPQHF
>TRBJ2-2|many|TRBV29-1
CSVLARAGTGELFF
>TRBJ2-1|-|TRBV20-1
CSASLPTPGGNEQFF
>TRBJ1-4|-|TRBV5-5
CASSLPWEEKLFF
>TRBJ1-4|-|TRBV15
CATSRLAEATNEKLFF
>TRBJ2-5|-|TRBV3-1
CASSLIEEETQYF
>TRBJ1-1|-|TRBV4-2
CASSQGGNRGGFTEAFF
>TRBJ2-2|few|TRBV5-1
CASGSSDPARGELFF
>TRBJ2-3|few|TRBV5-1
CASSLEGTSGSIDTQYF
>TRBJ2-3|many|TRBV9
CASSVVGSITDTQYF
>TRBJ2-5|few|TRBV20-1
CSATGGQETQYF
>TRBJ2-7|few|TRBV7-2
CASSRSQGSEQYF
>TRBJ2-3|-|TRBV27
CASSFRGGDTQYF
>TRBJ2-3|-|TRBV5-4
CASSVPLSTDTQYF
>TRBJ2-7|few|TRBV7-2
CASSLARTSGRGGEQYF
>TRBJ2-5|-|TRBV2
CAGRTDQETQYF
>TRBJ2-7|-|TRBV12-3/TRBV12-4
CASSLRAGGTYEQYF
>TRBJ2-7|few|TRBV5-5
CASSPQTDYEQYF
>TRBJ1-2|-|TRBV9
CASSVEAGVHGYTF
>TRBJ2-7|-|TRBV11-2
CASSLELQVPYEQYF
>TRBJ1-1|once|TRBV5-4
CASSLVGRVNTEAFF
>TRBJ2-1|-|TRBV4-2
CASSQEGAGLYNEQFF